One and the same sample provided the 9 T cell receptor beta chains below, sequenced in a study of OX40 agonist ivuxolimab in advanced cancers. Sequenced by immunoSEQ multiplex PCR; TCRdb stores in-frame clones only, minus some. Counted here are about 100,000 clones, approximately 87% occurring once; the ten biggest clones make up around 1.5%. The material was CD4+ or CD8+ T cells sorted from blood, obtained in a trial of the OX40 agonist ivuxolimab. These receptors were collected from an adult with an advanced solid tumor such as melanoma, head and neck, liver or kidney cancer.

The chain recombines TRBV4-3 with TRBJ1-1, with D perhaps matching TRBD1 (5 bases). Germline V gene sequence: CDR1 LGHNA, CDR2 YSLEER. The CDR3 totals 14 residues. V lost 5 bases and J 8 bases, leaving 18 bases between the germline ends. The CDR3 DNA is TGCGCCAGCAGCAGGCTGGGACCGCCCCTGGAAGCTTTCTTT. Its translation is CASSRLGPPLEAFF.

The rearrangement joins TRBV7-8 to TRBJ2-4, with a possible D match to TRBD2 (7 bases). V lost 5 bases and J lost 5, with 19 bases in between. The CDR3 consists of 16 residues. Germline CDR1 and CDR2: SGHVS and FQNEAQ. The CDR3 DNA reads as TGTGCCAGCAGCCTCGGGGGAGGGGGGAACCAAAACATTCAGTACTTC. Translating it yields CASSLGGGGNQNIQYF.

The chain joins TRBV2 to TRBJ2-2; perhaps TRBD2 as D (6 bases). The germline gives CDR1 SNHLY, CDR2 FYNNEI. The ends were cut back, 8 bases at V and 3 bases at J, with 13 bases in the middle. The CDR3 runs 14 residues. The CDR3 loop is CASLEEGYTGELFF. Written as DNA, the CDR3 is TGTGCCAGCCTAGAGGAGGGTTACACCGGGGAGCTGTTTTTT.

The rearrangement links TRBV19 to TRBJ2-2; TRBD1 aligns across 8 bases. Germline V lookup: CDR1 LNHDA, CDR2 SQIVND (reference sequence). CDR3 size: 15 residues. Trimming removed 4 bases from V and 1 base from J; junction bases left unmatched: 2. CDR3 amino acids: CASSKGTGNTGELFF. The CDR3 region has the DNA TGTGCCAGTAGTAAGGGGACAGGGAACACCGGGGAGCTGTTTTTT.

The chain carries TRBV7-6 and TRBJ2-5; 7 bases line up with TRBD1. Germline V gene sequence: CDR1 SGHVS, CDR2 FNYEAQ. J lost 4 bases, V lost 4 bases, and 15 bases had no gene match. This CDR3 has 17 residues. The chain's CDR3 is CASSSPVKGARGETQYF. CDR3 bases: TGTGCCAGCAGCTCCCCAGTGAAGGGGGCGCGAGGAGAGACCCAGTACTTC.

V gene TRBV7-2 combines with J gene TRBJ2-7, with D possibly TRBD1 on 7 matching bases. The CDR3 sequence is 13 residues long. The V gene lost 1 base and the J gene lost 5 bases, with 9 bases spanning the gap. Germline CDR1 reads SGHTA; CDR2 reads FQGNSA. CDR3 DNA: TGTGCCAGCAGCTTAGTCAGGGGGGACGAGCAGTACTTC. It specifies CASSLVRGDEQYF. The full variable domain, its missing parts supplied by reference TRBV7-2 and TRBJ2-7, is GAGVSQSPSNKVTEKGKDVELRCDPISGHTALYWYRQSLGQGLEFLIYFQGNSAPDKSGLPSDRFSAERTGGSVSTLTIQRTQQEDSAVYLCASSLVRGDEQYFGPGTRLTVT.

The V call is TRBV7-2, the J call TRBJ1-2, with no clear D. This CDR3 spans 14 amino acids. The germline V and J ends were trimmed by 1 base and 6 bases, with 12 bases remaining between them. CDR1 SGHTA and CDR2 FQGNSA come from the germline V gene. The CDR3 spells CASSLDHRLDGYTF. In nucleotides, the CDR3 is TGTGCCAGCAGCTTAGATCACAGACTGGATGGCTACACCTTC.

The rearrangement joins TRBV19 to TRBJ2-7; D is ambiguous. Trimming took 1 base from V and 5 from J, leaving 15 bases between them. The CDR3 is made up of 15 amino acids. Germline CDR1 reads LNHDA; CDR2 reads SQIVND (reference sequence). This CDR3 reads CASSIAATTHNEQYF. Here the CDR3 DNA reads TGTGCCAGTAGTATAGCGGCAACAACGCACAACGAGCAGTACTTC. The whole variable domain, filled in from reference TRBV19 and TRBJ2-7, reads DGGITQSPKYLFRKEGQNVTLSCEQNLNHDAMYWYRQDPGQGLRLIYYSQIVNDFQKGDIAEGYSVSREKKESFPLTVTSAQKNPTAFYLCASSIAATTHNEQYFGPGTRLTVT.

The chain links TRBV7-9 to TRBJ2-7; D call uncertain. V was pared by 1 base and J by 0 bases, with 10 bases between. The CDR3 runs 15 residues. Germline CDR1 SEHNR, CDR2 FQNEAQ (reference sequence). CDR3 sequence (DNA): TGTGCCAGCAGCTTAGTGGGGTCCGGCTCCTACGAGCAGTACTTC. This translates into CASSLVGSGSYEQYF.